A selection of T cell receptor beta chains follows, all from one sample in a study of T cells in Graves' hyperthyroidism and ophthalmopathy. Each CDR3 protein is one row after TCRdb ran MiXCR on the multiplex PCR reads. The sample has fewer than 450,000 distinct CDR3 sequences; roughly 15% are singletons. The material sequenced was blood. The receptors were gathered from a woman aged 55-75 years with Graves' ophthalmopathy. Both conserved end residues are part of each CDR3. A D gene is named only where the DNA matches it firmly. Size tells how often a clone was seen (once, few, many) or the class of an expanded clone, and some rows leave it out.

abundance: many; j_gene: TRBJ2-5; d_gene: -; v_gene: TRBV20-1; CDR3nt: TGCAGTGCTAGATTCCACTCCTACCAAGAGACCCAGTACTTC; CDR3aa: CSARFHSYQETQYF
abundance: few; j_gene: TRBJ2-3; d_gene: -; v_gene: TRBV5-1; CDR3nt: TGCGCCAGCAGCTTGGCGGACGGCACAGATACGCAGTATTTT; CDR3aa: CASSLADGTDTQYF
abundance: many; j_gene: TRBJ2-2; d_gene: -; v_gene: TRBV27; CDR3nt: TGTGCCAGTCAACCACAGGCCCGGAGGGACACCGGGGAGCTGTTTTTT; CDR3aa: CASQPQARRDTGELFF
abundance: -; j_gene: TRBJ2-4; d_gene: -; v_gene: TRBV28; CDR3nt: TGTGCCGGCAGTTTCCGGCCCAATTGGGACTCGGCCAAAAACATTCAGTACTTC; CDR3aa: CAGSFRPNWDSAKNIQYF
abundance: -; j_gene: TRBJ1-4; d_gene: TRBD1; v_gene: TRBV18; CDR3nt: TGTGCCAGCTCACCAGGGACAGGGGCCCTTTTGAGTGAACTGTTTTTT; CDR3aa: CASSPGTGALLSELFF
abundance: many; j_gene: TRBJ1-1; d_gene: -; v_gene: TRBV7-2; CDR3nt: TGTGCCAGCAGCCGGGGACCGAACACTGAAGCTTTCTTT; CDR3aa: CASSRGPNTEAFF
abundance: many; j_gene: TRBJ2-1; d_gene: -; v_gene: TRBV27; CDR3nt: TGTGCCAGCATCCTAAAACTAGCTAGCTACAATGAGCAGTTCTTC; CDR3aa: CASILKLASYNEQFF
abundance: many; j_gene: TRBJ2-7; d_gene: TRBD1; v_gene: TRBV9; CDR3nt: TGTGCCAGCAGCTCTGAGGGGGCGCTTCGCGAGCAGTACTTC; CDR3aa: CASSSEGALREQYF
abundance: many; j_gene: TRBJ2-5; d_gene: -; v_gene: TRBV5-8; CDR3nt: TGTGCCAGCAGCTTGGCGGAGCTGGGGACCCAGTACTTC; CDR3aa: CASSLAELGTQYF
abundance: many; j_gene: TRBJ2-2; d_gene: -; v_gene: TRBV6-1; CDR3nt: TGTGCCAGCAGTGTAAACCCAGGGGCCTCCGGGGAGCTGTTTTTT; CDR3aa: CASSVNPGASGELFF
abundance: many; j_gene: TRBJ2-3; d_gene: -; v_gene: TRBV30; CDR3nt: TGTGCCTGGAGTGTCCGCGGGACGGTAACAGATACGCAGTATTTT; CDR3aa: CAWSVRGTVTDTQYF
abundance: many; j_gene: TRBJ2-3; d_gene: TRBD2; v_gene: TRBV20-1; CDR3nt: TGCAGTGCTTCAGGAACTAGCGGGAGGGCCCCGTTAGATACGCAGTATTTT; CDR3aa: CSASGTSGRAPLDTQYF
abundance: -; j_gene: TRBJ2-3; d_gene: -; v_gene: TRBV15; CDR3nt: TGTGCCACCAGCAGAGATCGGGGCGGAGTCACAGATACGCAGTATTTT; CDR3aa: CATSRDRGGVTDTQYF
abundance: many; j_gene: TRBJ1-1; d_gene: TRBD1; v_gene: TRBV28; CDR3nt: TGTGCCAGCAGCCGAGGGGGCGCGGGCACTGAAGCTTTCTTT; CDR3aa: CASSRGGAGTEAFF
abundance: many; j_gene: TRBJ2-7; d_gene: TRBD2; v_gene: TRBV30; CDR3nt: TGTGCCTGGAGTAGGGGACTAGCGAACTACGAGCAGTACTTC; CDR3aa: CAWSRGLANYEQYF
abundance: many; j_gene: TRBJ1-1; d_gene: -; v_gene: TRBV20-1; CDR3nt: TGCAGTGCTAGAGAGAGGGCAGGGAACACTGAAGCTTTCTTT; CDR3aa: CSARERAGNTEAFF
abundance: few; j_gene: TRBJ1-5; d_gene: TRBD1; v_gene: TRBV5-1; CDR3nt: TGCGCCAGCAGCCCCGGACAGGGAGATCAGCCCCAGCATTTT; CDR3aa: CASSPGQGDQPQHF
abundance: few; j_gene: TRBJ2-1; d_gene: -; v_gene: TRBV19; CDR3nt: TGTGCCAGTAATGGACACAATGAGCAGTTCTTC; CDR3aa: CASNGHNEQFF
abundance: many; j_gene: TRBJ2-1; d_gene: TRBD2; v_gene: TRBV20-1; CDR3nt: TGCAGTGCTAGACAGCCGGGCGGTAGCGGGAGTGGCTACAATGAGCAGTTCTTC; CDR3aa: CSARQPGGSGSGYNEQFF
abundance: many; j_gene: TRBJ2-3; d_gene: -; v_gene: TRBV10-2; CDR3nt: TGCGCCAGCAGTGAGTCGGAAGATACGCAGTATTTT; CDR3aa: CASSESEDTQYF
abundance: many; j_gene: TRBJ1-5; d_gene: TRBD1; v_gene: TRBV24-1; CDR3nt: TGTGCCACCAGTGATCTACCGTCTCGGGCAGGGGGTGGTCAGCCCCAGCATTTT; CDR3aa: CATSDLPSRAGGGQPQHF
abundance: few; j_gene: TRBJ2-3; d_gene: TRBD2; v_gene: TRBV12-3/TRBV12-4; CDR3nt: TGTGCCAGCAGTCAGCAGACTAGCGGGAGTTGGGAAAATACGCAGTATTTT; CDR3aa: CASSQQTSGSWENTQYF
abundance: few; j_gene: TRBJ1-5; d_gene: TRBD1; v_gene: TRBV19; CDR3nt: TGTGCCAGTACCCCTCGGGACAGGGGGCGAAATCAGCCCCAGCATTTT; CDR3aa: CASTPRDRGRNQPQHF
abundance: many; j_gene: TRBJ1-4; d_gene: -; v_gene: TRBV5-1; CDR3nt: TGCGCCAGCAGCTTGGGACGAAGGGAAAAACTGTTTTTT; CDR3aa: CASSLGRREKLFF
abundance: many; j_gene: TRBJ2-3; d_gene: -; v_gene: TRBV27; CDR3nt: TGTGCCAGCAGTTCGTTACTAGCAGCCCCCGCAGATACGCAGTATTTT; CDR3aa: CASSSLLAAPADTQYF
abundance: -; j_gene: TRBJ1-1; d_gene: -; v_gene: TRBV5-8; CDR3nt: TGTGCCAGCAGCTTCCCCAGGGTCAGGCCTGAAGCTTTCTTT; CDR3aa: CASSFPRVRPEAFF
abundance: many; j_gene: TRBJ2-1; d_gene: TRBD1; v_gene: TRBV10-3; CDR3nt: TGTGCCATCAGAACGACAGGGCAGAATGAGCAGTTCTTC; CDR3aa: CAIRTTGQNEQFF
abundance: many; j_gene: TRBJ1-2; d_gene: -; v_gene: TRBV27; CDR3nt: TGTGCCAGCAGTACAACGTCCAGGGGAAGCGGCTACACCTTC; CDR3aa: CASSTTSRGSGYTF
abundance: few; j_gene: TRBJ2-7; d_gene: -; v_gene: TRBV12-3/TRBV12-4; CDR3nt: TGTGCCAGCAGTTCCGCCGGCCCGGGACCGACCTACGAGCAGTACTTC; CDR3aa: CASSSAGPGPTYEQYF
abundance: -; j_gene: TRBJ1-1; d_gene: -; v_gene: TRBV7-9; CDR3nt: TGTGCCAGCAGCTTAGGTGCGGCAGGGGTTGAAGCTTTCTTT; CDR3aa: CASSLGAAGVEAFF
abundance: -; j_gene: TRBJ2-3; d_gene: -; v_gene: TRBV20-1; CDR3nt: TGCAGTGGGACCGGTGTGGGAGGCCAAGGCACAGATACGCAGTATTTT; CDR3aa: CSGTGVGGQGTDTQYF
abundance: few; j_gene: TRBJ2-2; d_gene: TRBD2; v_gene: TRBV10-1; CDR3nt: TGCGCCAGTAGCGGGAGGATCACCGGGGAGCTGTTTTTT; CDR3aa: CASSGRITGELFF
abundance: few; j_gene: TRBJ2-1; d_gene: -; v_gene: TRBV12-3/TRBV12-4; CDR3nt: TGTGCCAGCAGTTTAGATGGGGGCCGGGATGAGCAGTTCTTC; CDR3aa: CASSLDGGRDEQFF
abundance: -; j_gene: TRBJ1-4; d_gene: -; v_gene: TRBV7-9; CDR3nt: TGTGCCAGCAGCTCCGACACAACTAATGAAAAACTGTTTTTT; CDR3aa: CASSSDTTNEKLFF
abundance: -; j_gene: TRBJ2-2; d_gene: -; v_gene: TRBV29-1; CDR3nt: TGCAGCGTTGAAGTCGGAGGGGCCATGAACACCGGGGAGCTGTTTTTT; CDR3aa: CSVEVGGAMNTGELFF
abundance: -; j_gene: TRBJ2-5; d_gene: -; v_gene: TRBV5-4; CDR3nt: TGTGCCAGCAGCGCCACGGCCGGTAGCCAAGAGACCCAGTACTTC; CDR3aa: CASSATAGSQETQYF
abundance: many; j_gene: TRBJ2-7; d_gene: -; v_gene: TRBV5-1; CDR3nt: TGCGCCAGCAGCTTGGTGCCATACGAGCAGTACTTC; CDR3aa: CASSLVPYEQYF
abundance: many; j_gene: TRBJ2-2; d_gene: TRBD2; v_gene: TRBV11-2; CDR3nt: TGTGCCAGCAGCTATAGCGGGAGAGCGAACACCGGGGAGCTGTTTTTT; CDR3aa: CASSYSGRANTGELFF
abundance: many; j_gene: TRBJ2-5; d_gene: -; v_gene: TRBV20-1; CDR3nt: TGCAGTGCCTCTACCCCGGACATATTCCAAGAGACCCAGTACTTC; CDR3aa: CSASTPDIFQETQYF
abundance: many; j_gene: TRBJ2-7; d_gene: -; v_gene: TRBV11-1; CDR3nt: TGTGCCAGCAGCTTAATGAGGTTGGCTAGCGTCGAGCAGTACTTC; CDR3aa: CASSLMRLASVEQYF
abundance: few; j_gene: TRBJ2-1; d_gene: TRBD2; v_gene: TRBV30; CDR3nt: TGTGCCTGGAGTGGGTCTAGCGGAGGGTACAATGAGCAGTTCTTC; CDR3aa: CAWSGSSGGYNEQFF
abundance: many; j_gene: TRBJ1-1; d_gene: TRBD1; v_gene: TRBV18; CDR3nt: TGTGCCAGCTCACCGGACAGGGAAGCTTTCTTT; CDR3aa: CASSPDREAFF
abundance: many; j_gene: TRBJ2-7; d_gene: -; v_gene: TRBV7-2; CDR3nt: TGTGCCAGCAGCCCCCGACTAGGCTCCTACGAGCAGTACTTC; CDR3aa: CASSPRLGSYEQYF
abundance: many; j_gene: TRBJ2-3; d_gene: -; v_gene: TRBV3-1; CDR3nt: TGTGCCAGCAGCCAAGAAGATTGGGATACGCAGTATTTT; CDR3aa: CASSQEDWDTQYF
abundance: many; j_gene: TRBJ2-5; d_gene: -; v_gene: TRBV11-1; CDR3nt: TGTGCCAGCAGCCTATACCCCTCGCTCGAACAGACCCAGTACTTC; CDR3aa: CASSLYPSLEQTQYF
abundance: many; j_gene: TRBJ2-2; d_gene: TRBD2; v_gene: TRBV2; CDR3nt: TGTGCCAGCATAGGCGGGAGCAGAAACACCGGGGAGCTGTTTTTT; CDR3aa: CASIGGSRNTGELFF
abundance: -; j_gene: TRBJ2-1; d_gene: TRBD2; v_gene: TRBV9; CDR3nt: TGTGCCAGCAGCGTAGCTTCCGCGGGAGTCAATGAGCAGTTCTTC; CDR3aa: CASSVASAGVNEQFF
abundance: many; j_gene: TRBJ2-7; d_gene: TRBD2; v_gene: TRBV20-1; CDR3nt: TGCAGTGCTAGGACTAGCGGGAACTACGAGCAGTACTTC; CDR3aa: CSARTSGNYEQYF
abundance: few; j_gene: TRBJ1-2; d_gene: -; v_gene: TRBV12-3/TRBV12-4; CDR3nt: TGTGCCAGCCTTGGGCTTACCTCCTATGGCTACACCTTC; CDR3aa: CASLGLTSYGYTF
abundance: many; j_gene: TRBJ1-4; d_gene: TRBD1; v_gene: TRBV5-1; CDR3nt: TGCGCCAGCAGCCCGACAGGGGCTTTACCGAACGGAAAACTGTTTTTT; CDR3aa: CASSPTGALPNGKLFF
abundance: few; j_gene: TRBJ2-6; d_gene: TRBD1; v_gene: TRBV5-1; CDR3nt: TGCGCCAGCATGGGGACAGGGTTCTCTGGGGCCAACGTCCTGACTTTC; CDR3aa: CASMGTGFSGANVLTF
abundance: many; j_gene: TRBJ1-5; d_gene: TRBD1; v_gene: TRBV28; CDR3nt: TGTGCCAGCAGGGAGGGGGCCGAGCCCCAGCATTTT; CDR3aa: CASREGAEPQHF
abundance: -; j_gene: TRBJ2-1; d_gene: -; v_gene: TRBV24-1; CDR3nt: TGTGCCACCAGTCTTACTGACGGAAACAATGAGCAGTTCTTC; CDR3aa: CATSLTDGNNEQFF